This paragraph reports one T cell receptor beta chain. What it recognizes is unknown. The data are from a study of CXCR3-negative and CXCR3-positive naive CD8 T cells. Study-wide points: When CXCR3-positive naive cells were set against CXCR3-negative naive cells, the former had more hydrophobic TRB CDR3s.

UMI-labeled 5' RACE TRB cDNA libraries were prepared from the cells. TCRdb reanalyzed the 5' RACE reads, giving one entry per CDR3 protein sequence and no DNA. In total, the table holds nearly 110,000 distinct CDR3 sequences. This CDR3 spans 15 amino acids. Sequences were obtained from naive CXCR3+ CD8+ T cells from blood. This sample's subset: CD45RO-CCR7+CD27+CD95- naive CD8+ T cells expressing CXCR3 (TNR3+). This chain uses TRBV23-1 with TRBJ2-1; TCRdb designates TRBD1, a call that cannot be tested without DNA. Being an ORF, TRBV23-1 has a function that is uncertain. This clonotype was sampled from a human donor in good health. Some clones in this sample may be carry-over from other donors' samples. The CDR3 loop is CASGRPGQGGSEQFF.